One sample yielded the 18 T cell receptor beta chains listed below, sequenced in a study of T cell responses to AZD1222 COVID-19 vaccine. Repertoires were generated with immunoSEQ multiplex PCR, while TCRdb's copy carries only in-frame clones and drops some. In the table there are approximately 170,000 clones, 90% to 95% of which are singletons. Sequencing used peripheral blood, obtained 28 days after the second AZD1222 dose. These receptor sequences come from an adult who received the AZD1222 COVID-19 vaccine.

As regards this clone: A read error may produce the germline difference seen at one junction end. The chain carries TRBV6-1 and TRBJ1-1; maybe TRBD1 (6 bases). The CDR3 totals 14 residues. Germline V lookup: CDR1 MNHNS, CDR2 SASEGT. The CDR3 DNA follows: TGTGCCAGCTGTGAAGGGGGGCTGAACACTGAAGCTTTCTTT. Its translation: CASCEGGLNTEAFF.

This clone was seen more than once but under ten times. The rearrangement joins TRBV25-1 to TRBJ2-2, with 9 bases fitting TRBD1. The CDR3 totals 17 residues. Trimming at V came to 1 base and at J to 1 base, leaving 4 bases not matched to a gene. Germline V gives CDR1 MGHDK, CDR2 SYGVNS. CDR3 DNA sequence: TGTGCCAGCAGTGAATCGTGGGACAGGGTGAACACCGGGGAGCTGTTTTTT. Its translation: CASSESWDRVNTGELFF.

This clone appeared a single time. The chain employs TRBV5-4 and TRBJ2-7, with D tentatively TRBD1 or TRBD2 (5 bases each). Germline V gene lookup returns CDR1 SGHNT and CDR2 YYREEE (reference sequence). This CDR3 is 15 amino acids long. V was pared by 4 bases and J by 2 bases, with 16 bases between. CDR3 sequence reads: CASSQAPTAAYEQYF. CDR3 coding DNA: TGTGCCAGCAGCCAAGCTCCGACAGCGGCCTACGAGCAGTACTTC.

The genes are TRBV12-5 and TRBJ2-7; D remains ambiguous. The CDR3 extends over 14 amino acids. V lost 5 bases to trimming and J lost 7 bases, with 18 bases between them. CDR1 is LGHNT and CDR2 is FRNRAP in the germline V gene. In DNA, the CDR3 is TGTGCTAGTGGTCCCCCGGCCACCCGGAGTGAGCAGTACTTC. Its translation: CASGPPATRSEQYF. The full variable domain, its missing parts supplied by reference TRBV12-5 and TRBJ2-7, is DARVTQTPRHKVTEMGQEVTMRCQPILGHNTVFWYRQTMMQGLELLAYFRNRAPLDDSGMPKDRFSAEMPDATLATLKIQPSEPRDSAVYFCASGPPATRSEQYFGPGTRLTVT.

The gene calls are TRBV6-5 and TRBJ1-1; D perhaps matches TRBD1 (5 bases). Germline lookup yields CDR1 MNHEY and CDR2 SVGAGI. Trimming shortened V by 4 bases and J by 5 bases, and 14 bases separated the two germline ends. This CDR3 has 14 amino acids. DNA for the CDR3: TGTGCCAGCAGTTTGGTTGCGGGGGGTACTGAAGCTTTCTTT. Translation: CASSLVAGGTEAFF.

The chain joins TRBV28 to TRBJ1-1; D remains ambiguous. The CDR3 covers 14 residues. The V gene's germline CDR1 is MDHEN and CDR2 SYDVKM. Trimming took off 4 bases at V and 2 bases at J, with 11 bases between the two ends. The CDR3 loop is CASSWATLNTEAFF. The CDR3 coding sequence is TGTGCCAGCAGTTGGGCCACTCTTAACACTGAAGCTTTCTTT.

The CDR3 reads CASSPRPTPGILDTQYF. In nucleotides, the CDR3 is TGTGCCAGCTCACCCCGACCCACACCAGGAATTTTAGATACGCAGTATTTT. The rearrangement joins TRBV18 to TRBJ2-3, with no clear D. CDR1 is KGHSH and CDR2 is LQKENI in the germline V gene. Trimming removed 3 bases from V and 5 bases from J, with 21 bases in between. The CDR3 sequence is 17 residues long. Based on the CDR3 plus reference TRBV18 and TRBJ2-3, the full variable domain is NAGVMQNPRHLVRRRGQEARLRCSPMKGHSHVYWYRQLPEEGLKFMVYLQKENIIDESGMPKERFSAEFPKEGPSILRIQQVVRGDSAAYFCASSPRPTPGILDTQYFGPGTRLTVL.

This chain uses TRBV6-5 with TRBJ2-1; 9 nucleotides match TRBD2. The germline V gene has CDR1 MNHEY and CDR2 SVGAGI. V shed 6 bases, J shed 7 bases, and the junction held 10 bases outside the gene matches. The CDR3 sequence is 15 residues long. The CDR3 nucleotides read TGTGCCAGCAGCCAAGACGGACTAGCGAGAAATGAGCAGTTCTTC. It is translated as CASSQDGLARNEQFF.

The chain uses TRBV20-1 and TRBJ2-7, with 10 bases aligning to TRBD2. CDR3 size: 15 residues. Germline V lookup: CDR1 DFQATT, CDR2 SNEGSKA (reference sequence). V trimming: 3 bases; J trimming: 5 bases; junction bases outside the gene matches: 10. The CDR3, as DNA: TGCAGTGCTAGTCCAAGCGGGAGGGCCTCGCACGAGCAGTACTTC. It translates to CSASPSGRASHEQYF.

The chain has TRBV25-1 and TRBJ1-1; D remains unclear. Trimming removed 4 bases at V and 10 bases at J, with 13 bases between. The germline gives CDR1 MGHDK, CDR2 SYGVNS. The CDR3 runs 12 residues. The CDR3 region is CASSVLSGGAFF. CDR3 DNA: TGTGCCAGCAGTGTACTGTCCGGCGGAGCTTTCTTT. Looking up the rest from reference TRBV25-1 and TRBJ1-1 gives the full variable domain: EADIYQTPRYLVIGTGKKITLECSQTMGHDKMYWYQQDPGMELHLIHYSYGVNSTEKGDLSSESTVSRIRTEHFPLTLESARPSHTSQYLCASSVLSGGAFFGQGTRLTVV.

The V gene is TRBV30, the J gene TRBJ2-7, with 7 bases that match TRBD2. CDR3 length equals 12 residues. Germline V gene lookup returns CDR1 GTSNPN and CDR2 SVGIG (reference sequence). V was pared by 4 bases and J by 5 bases, with 5 bases of the junction left unmatched. The CDR3 here is CAWMRGRDEQYF. The CDR3 DNA reads TGTGCCTGGATGCGGGGGAGGGACGAGCAGTACTTC.

This chain uses TRBV7-2 with TRBJ2-1; D unresolved. Trimming shortened V by 3 bases and J by 0 bases, and 9 bases separated the two germline ends. The CDR3 runs to 15 residues. Germline V gives CDR1 SGHTA, CDR2 FQGNSA. Here the CDR3 DNA reads TGTGCCAGCAGCTTTACTCCCAGCTCCTACAATGAGCAGTTCTTC. It yields the protein CASSFTPSSYNEQFF.

The chain combines TRBV7-2 with TRBJ2-3; 7 positions match TRBD2. Trimming at V came to 5 bases and at J to 6 bases, leaving 11 bases not matched to a gene. The germline V gene has CDR1 SGHTA and CDR2 FQGNSA. The CDR3 is 15 residues long. The CDR3 DNA sequence: TGTGCCAGCAGCCTCTGGGGGGGAGTCCCCGATACGCAGTATTTT. Its protein is CASSLWGGVPDTQYF. Together with reference TRBV7-2 and TRBJ2-3, the CDR3 gives the full variable domain: GAGVSQSPSNKVTEKGKDVELRCDPISGHTALYWYRQSLGQGLEFLIYFQGNSAPDKSGLPSDRFSAERTGGSVSTLTIQRTQQEDSAVYLCASSLWGGVPDTQYFGPGTRLTVL.

The chain uses TRBV16 and TRBJ1-1; D gene unclear. V lost 1 base, J lost 7 bases, and 13 bases lay in between. From germline, CDR1 is KGHSY and CDR2 FQNENV. This CDR3 is 14 amino acids long. CDR3 sequence reads: CASSQLDRESEAFF. The CDR3 DNA sequence: TGTGCCAGCAGCCAATTGGACCGGGAGAGTGAAGCTTTCTTT.

The V gene is TRBV5-1, the J gene TRBJ2-1; D possibly corresponds to TRBD1 (6 bases). This CDR3 comprises 15 residues. Germline V gene data show CDR1 as SGHRS and CDR2 as YFSETQ. V gave up 6 bases and J gave up 3 bases, with 16 bases separating them. The CDR3 here is CASTPGQNRYNEQFF. The CDR3 coding sequence is TGCGCCAGCACCCCCGGACAGAACCGCTACAATGAGCAGTTCTTC.

The gene calls are TRBV19 and TRBJ2-7; tentatively, D is TRBD2 (6 bases). This CDR3 contains 14 residues. Trimming left V 4 bases short and J 4 bases short, with 14 bases between. Germline V gene sequence: CDR1 LNHDA, CDR2 SQIVND (reference sequence). The CDR3 is CASSKRESGYEQYF. Written as DNA, the CDR3 is TGTGCCAGTAGTAAACGGGAGTCTGGGTACGAGCAGTACTTC.

The chain is built from TRBV4-1 and TRBJ1-2, with a weak D call TRBD1 (5 bases). Trimming shortened V by 0 bases and J by 1 base, and 6 bases separated the two germline ends. Germline CDR1 reads MGHRA; CDR2 reads YSYEKL. This CDR3 contains 14 residues. This CDR3 reads CASSQEGLNYGYTF. DNA for the CDR3: TGCGCCAGCAGCCAAGAGGGACTTAACTATGGCTACACCTTC.

This sequence joins TRBV5-1 and TRBJ1-1; D perhaps matches TRBD1 (6 bases). The CDR3 runs to 14 residues. V lost 1 base and J lost 4, with 11 bases in between. Per the germline V gene, CDR1 is SGHRS and CDR2 is YFSETQ. This CDR3 is CASSLTGSTTEAFF. In DNA form, the CDR3 reads TGCGCCAGCAGCTTGACAGGGTCCACCACTGAAGCTTTCTTT.